One and the same sample provided the 25 T cell receptor beta chains below, sequenced in a study of regulatory T cells in long-lasting Graves disease. Time point defined: newly diagnosed GD, antithyroid drugs for less than 3 months. PBMC-derived RNA was used for the TCR library. Construction of the TCR beta libraries employed iRepertoire HTBI primers in conjunction with Arm-PCR of CDR3 regions. TCRdb re-called the multiplex PCR reads with MiXCR, one entry per CDR3 protein. The sample has 500,000 or so distinct CDR3 sequences, about 16% seen once. Separately, the same data were catalogued under a study of T cells in Graves' hyperthyroidism and ophthalmopathy.

The sequencing here drew on peripheral blood mononuclear cells (PBMCs), taken at new diagnosis, from a patient treated with antithyroid drugs. These receptors were taken from a woman aged 35-65 years with Graves disease.

The gene calls are TRBV12-3 or TRBV12-4 and TRBJ2-1; TRBD2 agrees at 8 bases. Unmatched junction bases numbered 5, after V lost 0 bases and J lost 1 base. CDR3 length: 17 residues. Here the CDR3 DNA reads TGTGCCAGCAGTTTAGCGTGGAGCGGGGGTTCCTACAATGAGCAGTTCTTC. Translation: CASSLAWSGGSYNEQFF.

This clonotype has ten or more counts. This chain uses TRBV3-1 with TRBJ2-5; D is unclear. The CDR3 extends over 15 amino acids. Germline CDR1 and CDR2: LGHDT and YNNKEL (reference sequence). Deletions cut 1 base from V and 2 bases from J, with 11 bases between. The chain's CDR3 is CASSQVTAVQETQYF. The CDR3 nucleotides read TGTGCCAGCAGCCAAGTTACGGCAGTTCAAGAGACCCAGTACTTC.

This clonotype was recorded at least ten times. This chain connects TRBV6-5 to TRBJ2-7, with D hard to call. Trimming cost V 2 bases and J 1 base, with 6 bases left between them. Germline lookup yields CDR1 MNHEY and CDR2 SVGAGI. The CDR3 runs 13 residues. CDR3 sequence (DNA): TGTGCCAGCAGTTACGATGGATCCTACGAGCAGTACTTC. Encoded protein: CASSYDGSYEQYF.

This clonotype was seen repeatedly, ten times or more. V gene TRBV12-3 or TRBV12-4 combines with J gene TRBJ2-1, with 12 bases aligning to TRBD2. Trimming removed 1 base from V and 6 bases from J; junction bases left unmatched: 1. CDR3 length: 15 amino acids. The CDR3 region has the DNA TGTGCCAGCAGTTTAGTACTAGCGGGGGGCAATGAGCAGTTCTTC. Its translation: CASSLVLAGGNEQFF.

The chain uses TRBV7-8 and TRBJ2-2; 12 nucleotides match TRBD2. CDR1 and CDR2 (germline): SGHVS, FQNEAQ. The CDR3 runs 16 residues. Germline trimming cut 5 bases from V and 1 base from J; bases unmatched to any gene: 2. The CDR3 region is CASSPSGGENTGELFF. The DNA of the CDR3 is TGTGCCAGCAGCCCTAGCGGGGGGGAGAACACCGGGGAGCTGTTTTTT.

This clonotype was seen a few times. At one end, the junction sequence differs from germline, possibly due to a read error. The gene calls are TRBV2 and TRBJ1-2, with D hard to call. This CDR3 is 14 amino acids long. Germline V gene sequence: CDR1 SNHLY, CDR2 FYNNEI. The CDR3 DNA sequence: TGTGCCAGCAGCGAAGTAGGGAGAACCGGGGGCTACACCTTC. Protein product: CASSEVGRTGGYTF.

This clonotype was detected ten times or more. This sequence joins TRBV3-1 and TRBJ2-5, with 10 bases aligning to TRBD2. The germline V gene has CDR1 LGHDT and CDR2 YNNKEL (reference sequence). This CDR3 spans 15 amino acids. Unmatched junction bases numbered 7, after V lost 5 bases and J lost 4 bases. The CDR3 sequence: CASSWSGGAGETQYF. The DNA for the CDR3 is TGTGCCAGCAGCTGGAGCGGGGGGGCCGGAGAGACCCAGTACTTC.

With regard to this clonotype: With a much larger clone just one base away, this may be a read error. The chain combines TRBV5-1 with TRBJ2-1; 7 bases fit TRBD1. The CDR3 is 17 residues long. Per germline, CDR1 SGHRS and CDR2 YFSETQ. CDR3 region: CTSNPLPTGAIYNEQFF. As DNA, the CDR3 is TGCACCAGCAACCCCCTCCCCACAGGGGCCATTTACAATGAGCAGTTCTTC.

At least ten counts were recorded for this clonotype. The V gene is TRBV3-1, the J gene TRBJ2-3; the match to TRBD2 covers 11 bases. In germline, CDR1 is LGHDT, CDR2 YNNKEL (reference sequence). V gave up 4 bases and J gave up 4 bases; unmatched junction bases: 4. The CDR3 totals 15 residues. DNA for the CDR3: TGTGCCAGCAGCCTTAGCGGGGGGGGTCCAGATACGCAGTATTTT. This encodes CASSLSGGGPDTQYF.

This clonotype was observed at least ten times. This sequence joins TRBV2 and TRBJ2-7; D is unresolved. With 1 base removed from V and 0 bases from J, the gap between germline ends came to 10 bases. The CDR3 runs to 15 residues. Germline V lookup: CDR1 SNHLY, CDR2 FYNNEI. The CDR3 DNA reads as TGTGCCAGCAGTGAAGGGCCTACCTTCTCCTACGAGCAGTACTTC. Protein: CASSEGPTFSYEQYF.

There are a few counts of this clonotype. V usage is TRBV2 and J usage is TRBJ2-7; tentatively, D is TRBD2 (5 bases). The V gene lost 5 bases and the J gene lost 3 bases, with 14 bases spanning the gap. Germline assignment: CDR1 SNHLY and CDR2 FYNNEI. The CDR3 extends over 14 amino acids. The CDR3 protein is CASSPDGAGYEQYF. The CDR3 nucleotides read TGTGCCAGCAGTCCCGACGGCGCGGGCTACGAGCAGTACTTC.

V and J are TRBV28 and TRBJ2-1; perhaps D is TRBD1 or TRBD2 (6 bases each). The J call may be mistaken, given a closer DNA end match to TRBJ2-5. Per germline, CDR1 MDHEN and CDR2 SYDVKM. The CDR3 extends over 14 amino acids. The CDR3 bases are TGTGCCAGCCAAAACGGAGGGGGAATGGAGACCCAGTACTTC. Protein: CASQNGGGMETQYF.

Many counts were recorded for this clonotype. The V gene is TRBV27, the J gene TRBJ2-1, with 16 nucleotides matching TRBD2. This CDR3 has 17 residues. The junction had 13 bases not matched to a gene; V was cut back by 9 bases and J by 8 bases. CDR1 MNHEY and CDR2 SMNVEV come from the germline V gene (reference sequence). CDR3 sequence: CARTPGLAGGRIDEQFF. For the CDR3, the DNA is TGTGCCAGGACCCCGGGACTAGCGGGGGGGCGGATAGATGAGCAGTTCTTC.

The rearrangement links TRBV6-9 to TRBJ2-3; 7 nucleotides align to TRBD2. This CDR3 has 16 amino acids. Germline values: CDR1 MNHGY, CDR2 SVAAGI. V gave up 3 bases and J gave up 3 bases; unmatched junction bases: 9. CDR3 residues: CASSYSSGGGTDTQYF. The CDR3 DNA reads as TGTGCCAGCAGTTACTCTAGCGGCGGAGGAACAGATACGCAGTATTTT.

This clonotype turned up a few times. The chain recombines TRBV6-5 with TRBJ1-5; 7 positions agree with TRBD1. The CDR3 is 15 residues long. Germline trimming cut 0 bases from V and 6 bases from J; bases unmatched to any gene: 5. CDR1 and CDR2 from the germline V gene are MNHEY and SVGAGI. CDR3 sequence reads: CASSYSQGFGQPQHF. The DNA of the CDR3 is TGTGCCAGCAGTTACTCACAGGGGTTTGGTCAGCCCCAGCATTTT.

The chain is built from TRBV12-3 or TRBV12-4 and TRBJ2-7, with D tentatively TRBD2 (6 bases). V shed 3 bases and J shed 9 bases, with 15 bases lying between them. The CDR3 spans 13 residues. The chain's CDR3 is CASSFWDSNGQYF. For the CDR3, the DNA is TGTGCCAGCAGTTTCTGGGACTCGAACGGGCAGTACTTC.

This clonotype occurred many times. The DNA of the CDR3 is TGTGCCAGCTCACCACGGACTAGCGGCACCGGGGAGACCCAGTACTTC. Translation: CASSPRTSGTGETQYF. The J gene is TRBJ2-5, the V gene TRBV18; TRBD2 aligns across 10 bases. CDR3 size: 16 residues. The J segment lost 5 bases and the V segment lost 1 base, leaving 7 bases of the junction unmatched. In germline, CDR1 is KGHSH, CDR2 LQKENI.

This clonotype was counted many times. The rearrangement joins TRBV29-1 to TRBJ1-2, with unresolved D. Per the germline V gene, CDR1 is SQVTM and CDR2 is ANQGSEA. The CDR3 contains 12 residues. Trimming removed 4 bases from V and 1 base from J, with 7 bases in between. The CDR3 sequence: CSVADLNYGYTF. DNA for the CDR3: TGCAGCGTTGCTGATCTTAACTATGGCTACACCTTC.

This clonotype was seen ten or more times. The rearrangement joins TRBV18 to TRBJ1-1; no clear D gene. This CDR3 spans 15 amino acids. Trimming took off 0 bases at V and 4 bases at J, with 12 bases between the two ends. Germline loops: CDR1 KGHSH, CDR2 LQKENI. CDR3 protein: CASSPPGRSSTEAFF. CDR3 nucleotide sequence: TGTGCCAGCTCACCACCCGGGAGGAGTAGCACTGAAGCTTTCTTT.

The rearrangement joins TRBV27 to TRBJ2-7; TRBD1 or TRBD2 may be the D gene (5 bases each). The CDR3 length is 15 residues. V was pared by 0 bases and J by 3 bases, with 12 bases between. CDR1 and CDR2 from the germline V gene are MNHEY and SMNVEV (reference sequence). The CDR3 reads CASSLSGVALYEQYF. Written as DNA, the CDR3 is TGTGCCAGCAGTTTATCGGGGGTGGCCCTCTACGAGCAGTACTTC.

This clonotype was detected only a few times. The gene calls are TRBV9 and TRBJ1-5; D is uncertain. The CDR3 is 15 residues long. V lost 0 bases and J lost 1, with 8 bases in between. CDR1 and CDR2 from the germline V gene are SGDLS and YYNGEE. CDR3 nucleotide sequence: TGTGCCAGCAGCGTAGGGGGTACAAGCAATCAGCCCCAGCATTTT. As protein: CASSVGGTSNQPQHF.

The chain has TRBV10-3 and TRBJ1-5, with D hard to call. V was pared by 6 bases and J by 5 bases, with 11 bases between. Germline loops: CDR1 ENHRY, CDR2 SYGVKD. The length of the CDR3 is 13 residues. The CDR3 nucleotides read TGTGCCATCAGCCGGACTTCTGATCAGCCCCAGCATTTT. As protein: CAISRTSDQPQHF.

The V gene is TRBV27, the J gene TRBJ2-7; either TRBD1 or TRBD2 may fit D (5 bases each). This CDR3 region has 15 residues. Germline V gene lookup returns CDR1 MNHEY and CDR2 SMNVEV (reference sequence). Trimming shortened V by 2 bases and J by 7 bases, and 18 bases separated the two germline ends. The CDR3 loop reads CASSLEGPPYNEQYF. In nucleotides, the CDR3 is TGTGCCAGCAGTTTAGAGGGGCCCCCCTACAATGAGCAGTACTTC.

The rearrangement links TRBV28 to TRBJ2-2; D not resolved. CDR1 is MDHEN and CDR2 is SYDVKM in the germline V gene. This CDR3 is built from 15 residues. The ends were cut back, 5 bases at V and 3 bases at J, with 13 bases in the middle. The CDR3 sequence is CASSKTPTDTGELFF. DNA of the CDR3: TGTGCCAGCAGTAAGACTCCGACGGACACCGGGGAGCTGTTTTTT.

This clonotype was observed at least ten times. DNA of the CDR3: TGTGCCAGCATGACAGGGCCTGGGACTGAAGCTTTCTTT. It encodes CASMTGPGTEAFF. The V gene is TRBV12-3 or TRBV12-4, the J gene TRBJ1-1, with 7 bases aligning to TRBD1. J lost 5 bases, V lost 7 bases, and 7 bases had no gene match. The CDR3 is made up of 13 amino acids.